This T cell receptor beta chain was sequenced in a study of regulatory T cells in long-lasting Graves disease. The authors built TCR beta libraries using iRepertoire HTBI primers and Arm-PCR of CDR3 regions. Per the original methods: Segment identification across samples yielded some 63 TRBV and approximately 15 TRBJ segments. TCRdb recomputed calls from the multiplex PCR reads with MiXCR, one row per CDR3 protein. TCRdb's processing, not the study's, gives the V and J calls here. The sample has 350,000 to 500,000 distinct CDR3 sequences; roughly a fifth are singletons. V gave up 2 bases and J gave up 4 bases, with 15 bases separating them. The germline CDR1 and CDR2 sequences are LGHDT and YNNKEL (reference sequence). The CDR3 length is 16 residues. The time point here: persistent/refractory GD, antithyroid drugs over 5 years with positive TRAb. After RNA was extracted from PBMCs, the TCR library was made from it.

The receptor was isolated from a female donor with Graves disease. The sequencing here drew on peripheral blood mononuclear cells (PBMCs), taken when the disease was refractory, from a patient treated with antithyroid drugs. The chain uses TRBV3-1 and TRBJ1-3; the D is unclear. The CDR3 is CASSQFESSAGNTIYF. The CDR3 nucleotides read TGTGCCAGCAGCCAATTTGAATCATCGGCAGGAAACACCATATATTTT.